The text below deals with one T cell receptor (beta chain). This clone appeared once. Its binding antigen is unknown. No much larger clonotype is one base removed from it; base qualities were not supplied. These data originate in a study of blood T cell repertoires in COVID-19 (TCRdb year 2020). Background for the entire study: The collaborator samples originated in the United States, Italy and Spain and spanned the acute and convalescent phases of COVID-19. The prospective study material was composed of cDNA or gDNA derived from T cells, B-cell-depleted T cells, or PBMCs. The dataset comprised deeply sampled blood TCRbeta repertoires from subjects exposed to, actively infected with, or recovered from COVID-19. The repertoires were released in a freely available public database meant as a resource for research on the immune response to SARS-CoV-2. The samples were drawn from two sources: the first 160 participants of the ongoing ImmuneRACE study, and fewer than 1,500 subjects contributed by 6 global collaborators. The sample metadata nearly always contained a de-identified subject ID, COVID-19 status, age in years and sex. Where available, HLA class I and class II types were taken from metadata supplied by the sample provider and were not determined by assay-based typing.

Each collaborating institution followed its own protocols to collect whole blood in K2EDTA tubes. For TCRbeta analysis, collaborators shipped samples in one of three forms: frozen whole blood, isolated PBMCs, or DNA extracted from either of those sample types. TCRbeta CDR3 regions were amplified from genomic DNA by means of the immunoSEQ Assay, a bias-controlled multiplex PCR. The paper's data handling went like this. Nucleated cell counts per sample were estimated from amplification of reference gene primers within the assay. To quantify the absolute abundance of each unique TCRbeta CDR3 rearrangement, sequence reads were collapsed and filtered. For each sample, productive Simpson clonality was calculated by taking the square root of Simpson's diversity index across productive rearrangements. Here the immuneACCESS table is served through TCRdb, limited to in-frame sequences with V and J called. Missing clones are a known gap in these copies; in checked studies unresolved V genes cover under half, and the rest lacks a known reason. For V, J and clone size, that table is used; D and trimming come from the DNA. For this sample the table gives some 45,000 clones, of which approximately 88% were detected only once. The top ten hold about 16% of the sample.

The germline V end is reduced by 5 bases and the J end by 5 bases; junction bases left unmatched: 9. CDR1 is given as SEHNR and CDR2 as FQNEAQ, both from the germline V gene (reference sequence). The CDR3 sequence holds 15 residues, the cysteine and phenylalanine included. Only the CDR3 region is kept as DNA, spanning 45 bases read in frame from base 1. General study outcomes and caveats: The amount of clinical and demographic metadata varied by source and participant and was provided uncurated.

Sequences were obtained from peripheral blood. The sequence is built from TRBV7-9 and TRBJ1-1; TRBD1 matches 9 bases in the middle. This receptor was identified in a man aged 55-75 years with active COVID-19. The nucleotide sequence reads as follows: TGTGCCAGCAGCCTCGGCGGGACAGGGTTTACTGAAGCTTTCTTT. Translated, it reads CASSLGGTGFTEAFF.